This TCR beta chain was recorded in a study of beta chain features in type 1 diabetes (dated by TCRdb to 2017 to 2018). At the level of the whole study: No differences in mean age, gender distribution, total cell number or subset yield were found between patients and healthy donors. A total of roughly 100 million sorted cells were examined across all samples, and RNA yield correlated strongly with the number of cells per subset. Regulatory and stem cell-like memory subsets were isolated from only 8 patients and roughly 8 healthy donors, whereas naive and central memory subsets came from all 28 donors. In the study, recently diagnosed type 1 diabetes patients and matched healthy donors were compared on the TCRB repertoires of their sorted circulating CD4+ T cell subsets. What the study reported, not specific to this receptor: Because small numbers of individuals were included in the HLA sub-analyses, any influence of HLA type on TCRB rearrangement was left unresolved. Because cDNA rather than genomic DNA was sequenced, highly expressing activated cells could have been over-represented, although no difference in activation and CD3 levels was found between groups. At VDJ recombination sites, patients with type 1 diabetes made fewer insertions and deleted more nucleotides, a pattern implying thymic rearrangement abnormalities. In all four CD4+ subsets, TCRB CDR3 length was moderately but significantly shorter in type 1 diabetes patients. Shorter templates might be favored by PCR, yet because patient and control samples were amplified and corrected together, any such skew would affect both groups equally. Naive, central memory and regulatory TCRB repertoires appeared to be more similar among patients than among healthy donors.

The entire isolated RNA was reverse transcribed using the High Capacity cDNA Reverse Transcription Kit, and thus expressed TCRB transcripts were sequenced. Naive, central memory and regulatory T cell samples underwent deep immunoSEQ sequencing, averaging around 3.9 million total reads per sample. Sorted cells were lysed in RLT buffer and RNA was extracted with DNase-treated RNeasy Micro or Mini kits, depending on cell number. To prevent cross-contamination, each cell subset was processed individually, whereas patient and healthy donor samples were processed jointly. Using the immunoSEQ multiplex PCR, TCRB sequences were amplified from cDNA into 87-bp fragments spanning the CDR3 region. Amplicons were sequenced on the Illumina HiSeq platform. The authors' analysis ran thus. PCR bias was computationally corrected using synthetic template baselines, reads within Hamming distance 2 were collapsed, and singletons that could not be merged were discarded. Reads were aligned against IMGT to assign V, D and J genes, CDR3 length and insertions or deletions at six rearrangement sites. Clonotype counts were normalized to sorted cell number within each subset before computing true diversity and Gini coefficients with the tcR R package. The overlap coefficient, calculated on TCRB nucleotide sequences, was used to quantify repertoire sharing. The table comes from immuneACCESS by way of TCRdb, which keeps in-frame sequences with V and J called. Part of the clones is missing from these tables; in studies checked, under half for an unresolved V gene and the rest for unknown reasons. The V and J calls and clone size are taken from that table; D and trimming were inferred from the DNA. The sample table shows fewer than 400,000 clones, and approximately 9.9% are seen once. The ten largest account for around 1% of the sample.

There are 18 amino acids in the CDR3, from cysteine to phenylalanine inclusive. The sequence is cut down to CDR3 DNA, 54 bases in frame from base 1. Compared with germline, V lacks 4 bases and J lacks 0 bases; bases without a gene match: 10. CDR1 and CDR2, per the germline V gene, are MDHEN and SYDVKM. Each donor gave one peripheral blood draw, approximately 0.11 L on average, collected into heparinised tubes. Using a panel that included CD45RO, CCR7, CD25, CD127, CD95 and CD27, naive, central memory, regulatory and stem cell-like memory CD4+ T cells were sorted on a BD FACSAria II. A purity above 95% was achieved for all sorted populations. PBMCs were isolated immediately by Lymphoprep density gradient centrifugation and stained directly without culture. Samples were stained and sorted in pairs, with one healthy donor and one patient per experiment, so that batch effects were minimized. This clone was seen ten or more times. This clone's antigen is unknown. The input lacks base qualities; no much larger clone sits a single base away.

The sequence joins TRBV28 to TRBJ1-5, with TRBD1 identical over 9 junction bases. This receptor was taken from a man younger than 40 with type 1 diabetes. The specimen sequenced was central memory CD4+ T cells from blood. In nucleotides, the sequence is TGTGCCAGCAGTTCCGATCCGGGACAGGGTGATAGCAATCAGCCCCAGCATTTT. This yields the protein CASSSDPGQGDSNQPQHF.